The 18 T cell receptor beta chains listed next were all sequenced from one sample in a study of blood T cell repertoires in COVID-19. Generated by immunoSEQ multiplex PCR, the TCRdb table keeps only in-frame clones and is missing some. The sample shows fewer than 300,000 clones, 80% to 90% of them seen only once. The sequenced material came from peripheral blood. These receptors all come from a man between 50 and 59 years old with COVID-19, enrolled during active disease.

This clone was recorded once. The chain has TRBV29-1 and TRBJ2-7; 7 bases align to TRBD1. Germline trimming cut 6 bases from V and 4 bases from J; bases unmatched to any gene: 6. The CDR3 sequence is 12 residues long. The germline V gene has CDR1 SQVTM and CDR2 ANQGSEA. The CDR3 nucleotides are TGCAGCGTGTGGACAGGAAATTACGAGCAGTACTTC. This gives the protein CSVWTGNYEQYF.

V is TRBV3-1 (or the pseudogene TRBV3-2) and J is TRBJ2-1; TRBD1 matches at 9 bases. V was clipped by 0 bases and J by 14 bases; unmatched bases: 5. The CDR3 has 13 amino acids. CDR1 is LGHDT, CDR2 YNNKEL, per germline (reference sequence). The CDR3 is CASSQDQGQGEFF. Here the CDR3 DNA reads TGTGCCAGCAGCCAAGATCAGGGACAGGGTGAGTTCTTC.

The rearrangement uses TRBV4-3 and TRBJ2-6; TRBD1 matches at 7 bases. The CDR3 spans 19 residues. Trimming cost V 0 bases and J 2 bases; bases outside gene matches: 10. Per the germline V gene, CDR1 is LGHNA and CDR2 is YSLEER. In nucleotides, the CDR3 is TGCGCCAGCAGCCAAGATCTACTAACAGGGGCCCCTGGGGCCAACGTCCTGACTTTC. Protein: CASSQDLLTGAPGANVLTF.

This chain joins TRBV12-3 or TRBV12-4 and TRBJ1-1; no clear D gene. Trimming took off 3 bases at V and 10 bases at J, with 12 bases between the two ends. This CDR3 spans 12 amino acids. CDR3 region: CASSFSGSGAFF. The CDR3 DNA reads as TGTGCCAGCAGTTTTTCGGGATCTGGAGCTTTCTTT.

This chain links TRBV25-1 with TRBJ2-7; 12 positions agree with TRBD2. The length of the CDR3 is 16 residues. The germline V gene encodes CDR1 MGHDK and CDR2 SYGVNS. Unmatched junction bases numbered 4, after V lost 3 bases and J lost 1 base. The CDR3 nucleotides read TGTGCCAGCAGTGATCCCGGGACTAGCGGGTCCTACGAGCAGTACTTC. Its translation is CASSDPGTSGSYEQYF.

This chain joins TRBV5-6 and TRBJ2-1; D is possibly TRBD2 (6 bases). Germline V gene lookup returns CDR1 SGHDT and CDR2 YYEEEE. Between the trimmed V and J ends, which lost 1 base and 4 bases, there was a span of 12 bases. This CDR3 contains 15 residues. CDR3 in DNA: TGTGCCAGCAGCTTGATGCGGGACTCGTACAATGAGCAGTTCTTC. Residues: CASSLMRDSYNEQFF.

J is TRBJ2-3 and V is TRBV10-1; D is possibly TRBD2 (6 bases). Trimming left V 8 bases short and J 7 bases short, with 13 bases between. CDR1 is WNHNN, CDR2 SYGVQD, per germline (reference sequence). CDR3 length: 12 residues. The DNA for the CDR3 is TGCGCCAGCGGGGCTAGCGCTAATACGCAGTATTTT. This gives the protein CASGASANTQYF.

The chain is built from TRBV19 and TRBJ1-5; 7 positions agree with TRBD1. V lost 7 bases to trimming and J lost 3 bases; unmatched junction nucleotides: 9. Germline CDR1 and CDR2: LNHDA and SQIVND (reference sequence). The CDR3 consists of 15 residues. The CDR3 DNA is TGTGCCAGTACCGGGGACAGCCGGATCAATCAGCCCCAGCATTTT. Amino acid sequence: CASTGDSRINQPQHF.

This chain uses TRBV6-5 with TRBJ1-4; tentative D call: TRBD1 (6 bases). The germline gives CDR1 MNHEY, CDR2 SVGAGI. Trimming pared 0 bases from V and 7 bases from J, leaving 15 bases between. CDR3 length equals 16 residues. CDR3 sequence: CASSYSARGWREKLFF. CDR3 coding DNA: TGTGCCAGCAGTTACTCTGCCAGGGGATGGCGTGAAAAACTGTTTTTT.

This sequence joins TRBV5-4 and TRBJ2-7, with 8 positions matching TRBD1. The CDR3 runs to 15 residues. Trimming at V came to 3 bases and at J to 3 bases, leaving 8 bases not matched to a gene. The germline CDR1 and CDR2 sequences are SGHNT and YYREEE (reference sequence). The CDR3 bases are TGTGCCAGCAGCTCCCGACAGGGGTTGGTCTACGAGCAGTACTTC. Translating it yields CASSSRQGLVYEQYF. The full variable domain, with the rest looked up from reference TRBV5-4 and TRBJ2-7, is ETGVTQSPTHLIKTRGQQVTLRCSSQSGHNTVSWYQQALGQGPQFIFQYYREEENGRGNFPPRFSGLQFPNYSSELNVNALELDDSALYLCASSSRQGLVYEQYFGPGTRLTVT.

The chain joins TRBV5-6 to TRBJ2-3; 12 bases match TRBD1. The ends lost 0 bases at V and 3 bases at J; junction bases unmatched: 5. Germline loops: CDR1 SGHDT, CDR2 YYEEEE. This CDR3 is built from 17 residues. CDR3 DNA sequence: TGTGCCAGCAGCTTGGAGGGGACAGGGGGCCTGACAGATACGCAGTATTTT. This codes for CASSLEGTGGLTDTQYF. Drawing the rest from reference TRBV5-6 and TRBJ2-3, the complete variable domain is DAGVTQSPTHLIKTRGQQVTLRCSPKSGHDTVSWYQQALGQGPQFIFQYYEEEERQRGNFPDRFSGHQFPNYSSELNVNALLLGDSALYLCASSLEGTGGLTDTQYFGPGTRLTVL.

This chain uses TRBV12-3 or TRBV12-4 with TRBJ2-7; no clear D gene. The CDR3 loop spans 13 amino acids. Trimming pared 3 bases from V and 2 bases from J, leaving 8 bases between. CDR3 residues: CASSLEITYEQYF. CDR3 sequence (DNA): TGTGCCAGCAGTTTGGAGATTACCTACGAGCAGTACTTC.

This clone appeared once. This chain connects TRBV7-9 to TRBJ2-7, with TRBD2 matching 8 bases. The CDR3 runs 13 residues. Trimming at V came to 7 bases and at J to 5 bases, leaving 7 bases not matched to a gene. The germline V gene has CDR1 SEHNR and CDR2 FQNEAQ (reference sequence). The CDR3 DNA follows: TGTGCCAGCAAACGGGAGGGGGTCGACGAGCAGTACTTC. Its translation is CASKREGVDEQYF.

This chain links TRBV5-4 with TRBJ1-2, with 11 bases fitting TRBD1. V shed 4 bases and J 8 bases; nucleotides not matched to a gene: 4. Germline V gene sequence: CDR1 SGHNT, CDR2 YYREEE (reference sequence). CDR3 size: 13 residues. In nucleotides, the CDR3 is TGTGCCAGCAGCAAGGACAGGGGGCGCGGCTACACCTTC. This gives the protein CASSKDRGRGYTF.

This clone was observed once. The V call is TRBV15, the J call TRBJ2-7; TRBD1 matches 9 bases. V was pared by 6 bases and J by 1 base, with 7 bases of the junction left unmatched. The CDR3 consists of 15 residues. Germline values: CDR1 LNHNV, CDR2 YYDKDF (reference sequence). The chain's CDR3 is CATSEQGAGSYEQYF. Written as DNA, the CDR3 is TGTGCCACCAGTGAACAGGGGGCGGGGTCCTACGAGCAGTACTTC. Full variable domain (missing parts from reference TRBV15 and TRBJ2-7): DAMVIQNPRYQVTQFGKPVTLSCSQTLNHNVMYWYQQKSSQAPKLLFHYYDKDFNNEADTPDNFQSRRPNTSFCFLDIRSPGLGDTAMYLCATSEQGAGSYEQYFGPGTRLTVT.

The genes are TRBV5-1 and TRBJ1-4, with 11 bases matching TRBD1. V was clipped by 3 bases and J by 2 bases; unmatched bases: 6. Germline V lookup: CDR1 SGHRS, CDR2 YFSETQ. The CDR3 is made up of 17 amino acids. The CDR3 protein is CASSSQGQGATNEKLFF. DNA for the CDR3: TGCGCCAGCAGCTCTCAAGGACAGGGGGCTACTAATGAAAAACTGTTTTTT.

Here the CDR3 DNA reads TGTGCCATCAGTCTGAACAGTATCCAAGAGACCCAGTACTTC. Translation gives CAISLNSIQETQYF. V is TRBV10-3 and J is TRBJ2-5; D is ambiguous. Germline values: CDR1 ENHRY, CDR2 SYGVKD. The CDR3 sequence is 14 residues long. Trimming left V 5 bases short and J 1 base short, with 11 bases between.

This clone was detected only a few times. The rearrangement links TRBV18 to TRBJ1-2; 9 nucleotides line up with TRBD1. With V trimmed by 3 bases and J by 6 bases, 5 bases remained unmatched. Germline V gene data show CDR1 as KGHSH and CDR2 as LQKENI. The CDR3 spans 14 residues. This CDR3 is CASSPRGQGDGYTF. The DNA for the CDR3 is TGTGCCAGCTCACCCAGGGGACAGGGCGATGGCTACACCTTC.